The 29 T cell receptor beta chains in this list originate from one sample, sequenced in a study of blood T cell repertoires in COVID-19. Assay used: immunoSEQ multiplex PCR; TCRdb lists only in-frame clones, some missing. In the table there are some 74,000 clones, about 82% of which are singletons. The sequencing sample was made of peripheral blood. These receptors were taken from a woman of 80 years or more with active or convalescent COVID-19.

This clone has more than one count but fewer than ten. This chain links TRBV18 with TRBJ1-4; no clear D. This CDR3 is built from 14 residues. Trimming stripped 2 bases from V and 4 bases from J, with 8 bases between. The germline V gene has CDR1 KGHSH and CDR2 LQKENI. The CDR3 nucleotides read TGTGCCAGCTCACCAGCCTACTATAATGAAAAACTGTTTTTT. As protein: CASSPAYYNEKLFF.

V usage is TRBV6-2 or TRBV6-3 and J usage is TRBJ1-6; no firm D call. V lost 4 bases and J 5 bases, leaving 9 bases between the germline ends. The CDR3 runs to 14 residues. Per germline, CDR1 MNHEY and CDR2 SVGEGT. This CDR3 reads CASSSAQHNSPLHF. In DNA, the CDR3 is TGTGCCAGCAGTTCAGCACAGCATAATTCACCCCTCCACTTT.

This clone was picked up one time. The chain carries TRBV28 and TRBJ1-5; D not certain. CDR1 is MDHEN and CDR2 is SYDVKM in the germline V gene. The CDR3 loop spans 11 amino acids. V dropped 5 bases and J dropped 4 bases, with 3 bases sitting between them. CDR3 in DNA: TGTGCCAGCAGTCTTAATCAGCCCCAGCATTTT. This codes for CASSLNQPQHF.

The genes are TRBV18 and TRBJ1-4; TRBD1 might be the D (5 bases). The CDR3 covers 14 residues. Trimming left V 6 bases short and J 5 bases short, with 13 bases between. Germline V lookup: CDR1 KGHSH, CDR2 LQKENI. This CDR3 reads CASSWTGENEKLFF. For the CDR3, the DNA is TGTGCCAGCTCTTGGACGGGGGAGAATGAAAAACTGTTTTTT.

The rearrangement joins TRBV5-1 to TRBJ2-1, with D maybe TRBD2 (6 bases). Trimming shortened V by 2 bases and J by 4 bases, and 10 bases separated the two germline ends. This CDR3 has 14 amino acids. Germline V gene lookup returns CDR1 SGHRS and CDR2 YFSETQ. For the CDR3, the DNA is TGCGCCAGCAGCTTCGGGACTCAGTACAATGAGCAGTTCTTC. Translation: CASSFGTQYNEQFF. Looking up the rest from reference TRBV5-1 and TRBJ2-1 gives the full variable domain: KAGVTQTPRYLIKTRGQQVTLSCSPISGHRSVSWYQQTPGQGLQFLFEYFSETQRNKGNFPGRFSGRQFSNSRSEMNVSTLELGDSALYLCASSFGTQYNEQFFGPGTRLTVL.

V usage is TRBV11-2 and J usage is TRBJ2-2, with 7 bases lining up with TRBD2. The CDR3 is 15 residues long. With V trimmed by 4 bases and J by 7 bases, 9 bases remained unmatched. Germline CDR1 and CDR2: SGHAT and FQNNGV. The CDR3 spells CASSSGLDLGGELFF. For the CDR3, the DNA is TGTGCCAGCAGCTCTGGACTAGATTTGGGCGGGGAGCTGTTTTTT.

CDR3 amino acids: CASIMFPIGGGTEAFF. The CDR3 nucleotides read TGTGCCAGTATAATGTTTCCGATAGGGGGAGGGACTGAAGCTTTCTTT. The chain employs TRBV19 and TRBJ1-1, with D maybe TRBD1 (6 bases). Germline loops: CDR1 LNHDA, CDR2 SQIVND (reference sequence). V lost 7 bases and J 5 bases, leaving 23 bases between the germline ends. The CDR3 consists of 16 residues.

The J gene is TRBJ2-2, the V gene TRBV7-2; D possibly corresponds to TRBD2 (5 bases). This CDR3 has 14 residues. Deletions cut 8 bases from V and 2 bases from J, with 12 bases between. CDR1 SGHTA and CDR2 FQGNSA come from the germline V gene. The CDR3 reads CASAISGNTGELFF. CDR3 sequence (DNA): TGTGCCAGCGCGATCAGCGGCAACACCGGGGAGCTGTTTTTT.

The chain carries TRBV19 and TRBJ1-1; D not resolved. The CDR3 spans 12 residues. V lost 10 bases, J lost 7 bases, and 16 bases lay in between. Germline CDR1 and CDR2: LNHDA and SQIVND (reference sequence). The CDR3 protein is CATSGQSREAFF. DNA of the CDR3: TGTGCCACTTCTGGGCAATCTCGTGAAGCTTTCTTT.

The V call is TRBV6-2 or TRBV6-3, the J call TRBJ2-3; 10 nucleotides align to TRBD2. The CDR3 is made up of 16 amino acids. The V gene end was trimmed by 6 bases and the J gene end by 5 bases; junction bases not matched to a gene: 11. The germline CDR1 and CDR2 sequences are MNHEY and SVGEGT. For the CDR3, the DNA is TGTGCCAGCAGCCCTGGGGTAGCGGGAGGAAGAGATACGCAGTATTTT. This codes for CASSPGVAGGRDTQYF.

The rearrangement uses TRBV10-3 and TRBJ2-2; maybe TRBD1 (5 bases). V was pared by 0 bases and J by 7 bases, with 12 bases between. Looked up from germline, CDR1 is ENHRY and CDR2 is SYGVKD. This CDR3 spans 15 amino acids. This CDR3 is CAISESSRVGGELFF. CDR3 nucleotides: TGTGCCATCAGTGAGTCGAGCAGGGTTGGCGGGGAGCTGTTTTTT.

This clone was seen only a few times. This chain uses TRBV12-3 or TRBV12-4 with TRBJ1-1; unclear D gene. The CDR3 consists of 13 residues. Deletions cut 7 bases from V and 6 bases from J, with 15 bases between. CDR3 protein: CASTLYISPEAFF. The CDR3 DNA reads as TGTGCCAGCACCTTATACATTTCGCCTGAAGCTTTCTTT.

The CDR3 region has the DNA TGCGCCAGCAGCTCCCAGACTAGCCTTAGCATCAAGGATACGCAGTATTTT. Protein product: CASSSQTSLSIKDTQYF. This chain links TRBV5-1 with TRBJ2-3; 7 nucleotides agree with TRBD2. J lost 6 bases, V lost 3 bases, and 16 bases had no gene match. Germline V gene sequence: CDR1 SGHRS, CDR2 YFSETQ. The CDR3 runs to 17 residues. Full variable domain (missing parts from reference TRBV5-1 and TRBJ2-3): KAGVTQTPRYLIKTRGQQVTLSCSPISGHRSVSWYQQTPGQGLQFLFEYFSETQRNKGNFPGRFSGRQFSNSRSEMNVSTLELGDSALYLCASSSQTSLSIKDTQYFGPGTRLTVL.

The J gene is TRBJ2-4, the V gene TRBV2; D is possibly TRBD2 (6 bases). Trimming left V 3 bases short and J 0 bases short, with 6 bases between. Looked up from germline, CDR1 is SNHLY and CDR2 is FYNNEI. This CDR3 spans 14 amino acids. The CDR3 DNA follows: TGTGCCAGCAGTGAGGGACTAGCCAAAAACATTCAGTACTTC. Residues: CASSEGLAKNIQYF.

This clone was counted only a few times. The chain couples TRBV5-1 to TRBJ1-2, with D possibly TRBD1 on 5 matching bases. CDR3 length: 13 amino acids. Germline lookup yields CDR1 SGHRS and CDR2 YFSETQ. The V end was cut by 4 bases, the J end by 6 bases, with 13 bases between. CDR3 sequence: CASSRAQGDGYTF. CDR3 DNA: TGCGCCAGCAGCAGGGCTCAGGGCGATGGCTACACCTTC. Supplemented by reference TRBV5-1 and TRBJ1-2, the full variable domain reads KAGVTQTPRYLIKTRGQQVTLSCSPISGHRSVSWYQQTPGQGLQFLFEYFSETQRNKGNFPGRFSGRQFSNSRSEMNVSTLELGDSALYLCASSRAQGDGYTFGSGTRLTVV.

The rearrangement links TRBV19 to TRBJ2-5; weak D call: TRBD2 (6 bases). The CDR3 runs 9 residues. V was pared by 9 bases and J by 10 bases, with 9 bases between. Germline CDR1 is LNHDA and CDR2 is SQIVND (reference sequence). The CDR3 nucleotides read TGTGCCAGCCGACTAGGCCAGTACTTC. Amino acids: CASRLGQYF.

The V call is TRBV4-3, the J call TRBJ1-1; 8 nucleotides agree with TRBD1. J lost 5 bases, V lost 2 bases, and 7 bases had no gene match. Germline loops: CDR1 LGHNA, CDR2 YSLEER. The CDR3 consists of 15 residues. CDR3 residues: CASSQSAGGRTEAFF. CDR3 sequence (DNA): TGCGCCAGCAGCCAATCGGCAGGGGGCCGGACTGAAGCTTTCTTT.

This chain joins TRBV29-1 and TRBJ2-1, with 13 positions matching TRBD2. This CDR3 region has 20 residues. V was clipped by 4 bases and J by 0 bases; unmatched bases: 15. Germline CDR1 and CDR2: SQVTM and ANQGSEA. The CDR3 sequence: CSVVLFRTSGSGSSYNEQFF. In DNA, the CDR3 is TGCAGCGTTGTCCTTTTTCGGACTAGCGGGAGTGGAAGCTCCTACAATGAGCAGTTCTTC.

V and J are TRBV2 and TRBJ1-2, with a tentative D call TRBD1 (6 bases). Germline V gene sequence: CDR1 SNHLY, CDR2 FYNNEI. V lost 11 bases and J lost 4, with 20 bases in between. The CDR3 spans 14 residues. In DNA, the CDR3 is TGTGCCCAGCCGAGGACAGTGAATTCCTATGGCTACACCTTC. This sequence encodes CAQPRTVNSYGYTF.

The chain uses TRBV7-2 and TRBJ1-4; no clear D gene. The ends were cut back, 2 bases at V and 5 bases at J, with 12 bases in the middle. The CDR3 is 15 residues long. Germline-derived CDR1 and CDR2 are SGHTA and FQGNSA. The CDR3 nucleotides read TGTGCCAGCAGCTTATTAAACAGCCAGAATGAAAAACTGTTTTTT. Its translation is CASSLLNSQNEKLFF. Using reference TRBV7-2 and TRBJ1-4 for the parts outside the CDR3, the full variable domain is GAGVSQSPSNKVTEKGKDVELRCDPISGHTALYWYRQSLGQGLEFLIYFQGNSAPDKSGLPSDRFSAERTGGSVSTLTIQRTQQEDSAVYLCASSLLNSQNEKLFFGSGTQLSVL.

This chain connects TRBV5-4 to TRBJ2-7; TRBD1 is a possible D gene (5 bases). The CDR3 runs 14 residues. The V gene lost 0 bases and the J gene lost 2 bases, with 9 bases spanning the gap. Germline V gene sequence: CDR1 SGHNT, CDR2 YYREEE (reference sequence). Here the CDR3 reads CASSLDRRTYEQYF. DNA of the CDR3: TGTGCCAGCAGCTTGGACAGGCGAACCTACGAGCAGTACTTC.

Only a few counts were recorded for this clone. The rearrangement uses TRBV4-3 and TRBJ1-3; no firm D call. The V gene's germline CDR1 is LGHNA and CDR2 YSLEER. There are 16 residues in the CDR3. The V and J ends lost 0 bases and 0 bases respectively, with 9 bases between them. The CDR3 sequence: CASSQEYTSSGNTIYF. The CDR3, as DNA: TGCGCCAGCAGCCAAGAATACACCAGCTCTGGAAACACCATATATTTT.

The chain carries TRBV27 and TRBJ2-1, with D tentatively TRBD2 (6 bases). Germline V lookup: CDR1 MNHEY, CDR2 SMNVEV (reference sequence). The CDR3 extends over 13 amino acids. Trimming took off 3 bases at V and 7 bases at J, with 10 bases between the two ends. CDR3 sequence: CASSLLARNEQFF. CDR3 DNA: TGTGCCAGCAGTTTGCTAGCGAGAAATGAGCAGTTCTTC.

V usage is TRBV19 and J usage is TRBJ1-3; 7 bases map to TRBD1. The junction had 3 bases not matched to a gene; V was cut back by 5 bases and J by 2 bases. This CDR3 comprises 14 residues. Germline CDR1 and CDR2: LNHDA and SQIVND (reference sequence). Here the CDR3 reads CASSYRGTGNTIYF. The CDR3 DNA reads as TGTGCCAGTAGTTACAGGGGAACTGGAAACACCATATATTTT.

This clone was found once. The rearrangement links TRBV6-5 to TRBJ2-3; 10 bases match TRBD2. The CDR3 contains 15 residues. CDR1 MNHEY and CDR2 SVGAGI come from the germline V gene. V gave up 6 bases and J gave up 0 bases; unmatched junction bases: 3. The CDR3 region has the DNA TGTGCCAGCAGGCGGACTAGCGGCAGCACAGATACGCAGTATTTT. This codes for CASRRTSGSTDTQYF.

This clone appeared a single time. The CDR3, as DNA: TGTGCCAGCAGCTTAGCTGGGTTTGGTACAGGGGGCACAGATACGCAGTATTTT. Residues: CASSLAGFGTGGTDTQYF. The chain carries TRBV7-2 and TRBJ2-3, with TRBD1 matching over 7 bases. The J segment lost 1 base and the V segment lost 0 bases, leaving 10 bases of the junction unmatched. Germline assignment: CDR1 SGHTA and CDR2 FQGNSA. This CDR3 is 18 amino acids long.

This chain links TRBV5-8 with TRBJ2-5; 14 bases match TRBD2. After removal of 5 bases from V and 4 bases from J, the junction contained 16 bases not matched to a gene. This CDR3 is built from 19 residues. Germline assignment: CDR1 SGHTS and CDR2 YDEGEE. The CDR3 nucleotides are TGTGCCAGCAGTTTGCGGGACGGGACTAGCGGGAGAGCGCGAGAGACCCAGTACTTC. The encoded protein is CASSLRDGTSGRARETQYF.

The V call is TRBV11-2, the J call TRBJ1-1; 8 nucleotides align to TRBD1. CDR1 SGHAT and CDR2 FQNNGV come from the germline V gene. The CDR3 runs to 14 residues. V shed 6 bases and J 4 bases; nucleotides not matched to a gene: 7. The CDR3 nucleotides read TGTGCCAGCAGAAACCCAGGGGGCGTCACTGAAGCTTTCTTT. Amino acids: CASRNPGGVTEAFF.

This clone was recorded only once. The chain's CDR3 is CASSSPPSGRGNEQFF. In DNA, the CDR3 is TGTGCCAGCTCCAGCCCCCCTAGCGGGAGAGGGAATGAGCAGTTCTTC. The chain has TRBV18 and TRBJ2-1, with 10 bases identical to TRBD2. The trim removed 6 bases at V and 7 bases at J, leaving 12 bases unmatched. The CDR3 has 16 residues. CDR1 and CDR2 (germline): KGHSH, LQKENI.